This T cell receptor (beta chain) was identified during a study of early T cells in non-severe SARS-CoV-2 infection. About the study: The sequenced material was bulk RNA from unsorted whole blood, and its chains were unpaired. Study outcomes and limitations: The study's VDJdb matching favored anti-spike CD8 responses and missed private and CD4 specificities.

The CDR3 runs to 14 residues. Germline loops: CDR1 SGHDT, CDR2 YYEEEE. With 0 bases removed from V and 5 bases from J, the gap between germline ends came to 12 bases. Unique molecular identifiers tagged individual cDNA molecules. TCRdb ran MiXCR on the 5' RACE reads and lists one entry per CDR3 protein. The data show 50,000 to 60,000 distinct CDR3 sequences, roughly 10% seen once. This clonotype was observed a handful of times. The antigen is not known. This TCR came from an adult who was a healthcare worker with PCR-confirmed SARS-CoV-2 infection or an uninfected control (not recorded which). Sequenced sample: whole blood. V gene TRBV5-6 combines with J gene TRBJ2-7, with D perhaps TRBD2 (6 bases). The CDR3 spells CASSLGLEIHEQYF. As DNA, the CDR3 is TGTGCCAGCAGCTTGGGACTAGAAATCCACGAGCAGTACTTC.